These 5 T cell receptor beta chains came from one sample sequenced in a study of Graves' ophthalmopathy and Graves' hyperthyroidism. TCR beta CDR3 regions were amplified from RNA transcripts. After a first-round RT-PCR with HTBI primers, a second-round multiplex PCR was run. Via MiXCR, TCRdb re-called the multiplex PCR reads, giving one row per CDR3 protein. The sample consists of about 550,000 distinct CDR3 sequences, less than 45% of them appearing once. The sample consisted of peripheral blood or thyroid tissue (not recorded which). These receptors were collected from an adult man with Graves' hyperthyroidism.

This clonotype has a count of ten or more. The CDR3 here is CSVDRDGQETQYF. As DNA, the CDR3 is TGCAGCGTTGACAGGGACGGCCAAGAGACCCAGTACTTC. The chain joins TRBV29-1 to TRBJ2-5; D tentatively fits TRBD1 or TRBD2 (5 bases each). V was clipped by 3 bases and J by 1 base, with 9 bases between them. This CDR3 region has 13 residues. The germline CDR1 and CDR2 sequences are SQVTM and ANQGSEA. Supplemented by reference TRBV29-1 and TRBJ2-5, the full variable domain reads SAVISQKPSRDICQRGTSLTIQCQVDSQVTMMFWYRQQPGQSLTLIATANQGSEATYESGFVIDKFPISRPNLTFSTLTVSNMSPEDSSIYLCSVDRDGQETQYFGPGTRLLVL.

This clonotype was seen ten or more times. This chain uses TRBV25-1 with TRBJ1-1; D gene ambiguous. The length of the CDR3 is 11 residues. Germline CDR1 reads MGHDK; CDR2 reads SYGVNS. The V and J ends lost 10 bases and 4 bases respectively, with 10 bases between them. CDR3 DNA sequence: TGTGCCACCGTGACCCGCACTGAAGCTTTCTTT. Protein product: CATVTRTEAFF.

The chain links TRBV7-8 to TRBJ2-1, with 7 bases identical to TRBD2. This CDR3 comprises 15 residues. Germline CDR1 SGHVS, CDR2 FQNEAQ. Germline trimming cut 3 bases from V and 7 bases from J; bases unmatched to any gene: 9. The CDR3 reads CASSFHQRESNEQFF. As DNA, the CDR3 is TGTGCCAGCAGCTTCCACCAGCGGGAATCGAATGAGCAGTTCTTC.

The J gene is TRBJ2-5, the V gene TRBV7-2, with 8 bases lining up with TRBD1. The CDR3 consists of 13 residues. J lost 5 bases, V lost 5 bases, and 4 bases had no gene match. The germline V gene has CDR1 SGHTA and CDR2 FQGNSA. The CDR3, as DNA: TGTGCCAGCAGCCGAAGACAGGGGGAGACCCAGTACTTC. As protein: CASSRRQGETQYF.

The J gene is TRBJ1-1, the V gene TRBV25-1, with 8 bases lining up with TRBD1. The CDR3 runs 15 residues. CDR1 MGHDK and CDR2 SYGVNS come from the germline V gene. The trim removed 5 bases at V and 5 bases at J, leaving 10 bases unmatched. The CDR3 DNA reads as TGTGCCAGCAGTACCGGGGCAGGGGGCTTAACTGAAGCTTTCTTT. It translates to CASSTGAGGLTEAFF.